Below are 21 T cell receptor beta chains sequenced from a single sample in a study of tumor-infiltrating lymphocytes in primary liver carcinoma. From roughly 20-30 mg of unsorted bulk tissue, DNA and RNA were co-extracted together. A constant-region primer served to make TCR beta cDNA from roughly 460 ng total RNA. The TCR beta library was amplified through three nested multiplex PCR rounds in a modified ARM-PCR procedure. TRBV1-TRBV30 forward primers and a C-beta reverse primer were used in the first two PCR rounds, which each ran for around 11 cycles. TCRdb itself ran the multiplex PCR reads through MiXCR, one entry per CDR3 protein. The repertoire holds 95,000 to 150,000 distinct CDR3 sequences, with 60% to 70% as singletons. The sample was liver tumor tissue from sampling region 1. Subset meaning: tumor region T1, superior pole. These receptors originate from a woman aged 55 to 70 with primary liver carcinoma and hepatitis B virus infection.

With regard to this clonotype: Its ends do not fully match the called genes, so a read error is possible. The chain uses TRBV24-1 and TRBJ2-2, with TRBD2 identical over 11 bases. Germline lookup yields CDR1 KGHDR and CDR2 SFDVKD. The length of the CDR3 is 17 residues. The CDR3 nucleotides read TGTGTCACCTGTGCAATGGGACTAGCGGAGGACACCGGGGAGCTGTTTTTT. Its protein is CVTCAMGLAEDTGELFF.

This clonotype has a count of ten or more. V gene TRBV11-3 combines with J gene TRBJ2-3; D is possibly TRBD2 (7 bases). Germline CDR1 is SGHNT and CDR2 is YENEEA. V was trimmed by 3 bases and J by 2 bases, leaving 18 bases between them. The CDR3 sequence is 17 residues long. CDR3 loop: CASSLGGGSTATDTQYF. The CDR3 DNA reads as TGTGCCAGCAGCTTGGGGGGGGGCTCTACTGCCACAGATACGCAGTATTTT.

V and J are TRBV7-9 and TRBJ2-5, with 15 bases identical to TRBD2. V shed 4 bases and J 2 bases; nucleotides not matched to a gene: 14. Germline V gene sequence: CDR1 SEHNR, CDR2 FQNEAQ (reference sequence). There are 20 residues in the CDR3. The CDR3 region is CASSSGWTSGRAELQETQYF. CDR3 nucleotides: TGTGCCAGCAGCTCAGGATGGACTAGCGGGAGGGCCGAACTACAAGAGACCCAGTACTTC.

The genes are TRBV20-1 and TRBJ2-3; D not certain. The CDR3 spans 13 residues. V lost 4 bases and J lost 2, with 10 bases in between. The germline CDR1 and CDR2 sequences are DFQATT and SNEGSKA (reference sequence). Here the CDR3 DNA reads TGCAGTGCTAACGACGGTGTCACAGATACGCAGTATTTT. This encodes CSANDGVTDTQYF.

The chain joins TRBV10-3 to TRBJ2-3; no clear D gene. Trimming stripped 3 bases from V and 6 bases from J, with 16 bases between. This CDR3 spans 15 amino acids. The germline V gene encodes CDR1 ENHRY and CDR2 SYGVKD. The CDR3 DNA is TGTGCCATCAGTGATGGGCTAGGCGCCCGGGATACGCAGTATTTT. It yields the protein CAISDGLGARDTQYF.

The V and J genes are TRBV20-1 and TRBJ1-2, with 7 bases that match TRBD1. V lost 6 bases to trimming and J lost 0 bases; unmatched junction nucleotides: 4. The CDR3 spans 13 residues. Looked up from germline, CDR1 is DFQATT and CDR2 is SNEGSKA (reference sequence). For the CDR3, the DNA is TGCAGTGCCGGAGGGACAGCTAACTATGGCTACACCTTC. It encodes CSAGGTANYGYTF.

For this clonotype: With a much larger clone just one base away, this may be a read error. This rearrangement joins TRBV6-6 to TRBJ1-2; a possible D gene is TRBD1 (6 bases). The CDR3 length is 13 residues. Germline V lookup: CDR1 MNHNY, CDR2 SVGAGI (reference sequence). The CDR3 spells CTSSETGTVGYTF. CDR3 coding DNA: TGTACCAGCAGTGAAACAGGGACGGTTGGCTACACCTTC.

For the CDR3, the DNA is TGCGCCAGCAGCTTGACCACGTCGGCGATTAATGAAAAACTGTTTTTT. Translated, it gives CASSLTTSAINEKLFF. V usage is TRBV5-1 and J usage is TRBJ1-4; D remains unclear. Looked up from germline, CDR1 is SGHRS and CDR2 is YFSETQ. The CDR3 extends over 16 amino acids. The V end lost 1 base, the J end lost 4 bases, and 14 bases lay between the germline ends.

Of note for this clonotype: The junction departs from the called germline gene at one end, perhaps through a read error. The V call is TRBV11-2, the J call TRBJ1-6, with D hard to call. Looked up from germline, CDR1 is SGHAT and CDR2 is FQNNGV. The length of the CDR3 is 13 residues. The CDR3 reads CASSLDPDSPLYF. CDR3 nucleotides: TGTGCCAGCAGCTTAGATCCGGACTCACCCCTCTACTTT.

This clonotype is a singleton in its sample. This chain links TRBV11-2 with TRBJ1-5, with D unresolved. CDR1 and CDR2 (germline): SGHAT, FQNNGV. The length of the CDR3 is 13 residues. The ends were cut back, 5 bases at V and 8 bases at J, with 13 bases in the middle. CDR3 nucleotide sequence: TGTGCCAGCAGCCTACTTTCCGGGAAGCCCCAGCATTTT. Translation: CASSLLSGKPQHF.

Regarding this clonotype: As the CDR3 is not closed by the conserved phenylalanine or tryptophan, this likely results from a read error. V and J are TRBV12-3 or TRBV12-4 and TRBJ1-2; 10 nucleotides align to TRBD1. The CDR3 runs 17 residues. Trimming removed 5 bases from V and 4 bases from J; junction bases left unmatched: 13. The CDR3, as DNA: TGTGCCAGCAGTACCTCATACCCGGGACAGGGGCTCTATGGCTACACCTCC. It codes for CASSTSYPGQGLYGYTS.

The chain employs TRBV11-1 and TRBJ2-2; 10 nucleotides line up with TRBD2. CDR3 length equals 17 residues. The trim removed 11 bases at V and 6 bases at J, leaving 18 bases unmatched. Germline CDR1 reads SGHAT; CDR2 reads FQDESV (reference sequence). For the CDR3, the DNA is TGTGCCGGCAACCCAGGAAGACTAGCGGGTTTGGCCGGGGAGCTGTTTTTT. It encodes CAGNPGRLAGLAGELFF.

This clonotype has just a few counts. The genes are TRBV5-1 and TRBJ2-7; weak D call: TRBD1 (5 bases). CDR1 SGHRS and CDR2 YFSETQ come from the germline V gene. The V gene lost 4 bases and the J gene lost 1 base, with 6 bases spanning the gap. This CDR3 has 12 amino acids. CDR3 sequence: CASSRGSYEQYF. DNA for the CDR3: TGCGCCAGCAGCAGGGGATCCTACGAGCAGTACTTC.

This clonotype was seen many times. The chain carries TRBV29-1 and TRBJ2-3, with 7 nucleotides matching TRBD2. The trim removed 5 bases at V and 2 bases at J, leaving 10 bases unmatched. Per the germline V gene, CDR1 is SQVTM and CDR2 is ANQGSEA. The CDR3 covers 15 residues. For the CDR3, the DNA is TGCAGCGTTTTTACTAGCGCACAATACACAGATACGCAGTATTTT. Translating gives CSVFTSAQYTDTQYF.

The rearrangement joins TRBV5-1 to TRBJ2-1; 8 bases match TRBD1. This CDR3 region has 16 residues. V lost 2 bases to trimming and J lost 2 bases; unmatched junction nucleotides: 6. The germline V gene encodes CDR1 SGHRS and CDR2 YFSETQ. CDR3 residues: CASSLRQGSPYNEQFF. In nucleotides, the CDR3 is TGCGCCAGCAGCTTACGACAGGGGAGCCCCTACAATGAGCAGTTCTTC.

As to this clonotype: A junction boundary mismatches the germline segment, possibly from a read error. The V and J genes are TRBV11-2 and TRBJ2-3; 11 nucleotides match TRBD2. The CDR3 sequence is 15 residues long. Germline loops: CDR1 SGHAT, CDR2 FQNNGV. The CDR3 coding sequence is TGTGCCTGTAGCCCTGGACTAGCGGGCCCAGATATGCAGTATTTT. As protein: CACSPGLAGPDMQYF.

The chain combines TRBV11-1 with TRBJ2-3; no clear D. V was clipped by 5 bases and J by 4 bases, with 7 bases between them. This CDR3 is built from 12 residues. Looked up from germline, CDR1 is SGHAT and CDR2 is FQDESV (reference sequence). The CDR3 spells CASSPISDTQYF. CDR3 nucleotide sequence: TGTGCCAGCAGCCCAATATCAGATACGCAGTATTTT.

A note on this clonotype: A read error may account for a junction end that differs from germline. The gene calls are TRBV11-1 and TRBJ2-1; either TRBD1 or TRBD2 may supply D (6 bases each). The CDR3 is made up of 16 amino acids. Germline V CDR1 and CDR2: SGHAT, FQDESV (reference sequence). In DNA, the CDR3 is TGTGCCGGCAGCTTATTTAGGGGGGCTGGTCTCAATGAGCAGTTCTTC. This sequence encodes CAGSLFRGAGLNEQFF. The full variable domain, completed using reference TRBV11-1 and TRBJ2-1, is EAEVAQSPRYKITEKSQAVAFWCDPISGHATLYWYRQILGQGPELLVQFQDESVVDDSQLPKDRFSAERLKGVDSTLKIQPAELGDSAMYLCAGSLFRGAGLNEQFFGPGTRLTVL.

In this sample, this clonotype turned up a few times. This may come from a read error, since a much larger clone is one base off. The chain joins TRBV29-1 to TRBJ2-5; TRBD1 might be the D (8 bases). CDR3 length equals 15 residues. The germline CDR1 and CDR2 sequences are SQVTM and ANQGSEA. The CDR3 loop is CSVPPDRGGQVTQYF. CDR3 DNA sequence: TGCAGCGTTCCCCCTGACAGGGGAGGGCAAGTGACCCAGTACTTC.

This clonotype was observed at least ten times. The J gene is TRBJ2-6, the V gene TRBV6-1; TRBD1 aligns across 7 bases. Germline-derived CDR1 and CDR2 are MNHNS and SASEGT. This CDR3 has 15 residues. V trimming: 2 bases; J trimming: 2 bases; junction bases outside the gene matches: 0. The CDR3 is CASSEQGAGANVLTF. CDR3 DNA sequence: TGTGCCAGCAGTGAACAGGGGGCTGGGGCCAACGTCCTGACTTTC.

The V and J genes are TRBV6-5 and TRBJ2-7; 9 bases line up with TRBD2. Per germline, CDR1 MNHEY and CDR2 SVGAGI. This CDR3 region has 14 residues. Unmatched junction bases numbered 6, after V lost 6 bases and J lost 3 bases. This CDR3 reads CASSAAGGYYEQYF. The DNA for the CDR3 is TGTGCCAGCAGCGCGGCGGGAGGGTACTACGAGCAGTACTTC.